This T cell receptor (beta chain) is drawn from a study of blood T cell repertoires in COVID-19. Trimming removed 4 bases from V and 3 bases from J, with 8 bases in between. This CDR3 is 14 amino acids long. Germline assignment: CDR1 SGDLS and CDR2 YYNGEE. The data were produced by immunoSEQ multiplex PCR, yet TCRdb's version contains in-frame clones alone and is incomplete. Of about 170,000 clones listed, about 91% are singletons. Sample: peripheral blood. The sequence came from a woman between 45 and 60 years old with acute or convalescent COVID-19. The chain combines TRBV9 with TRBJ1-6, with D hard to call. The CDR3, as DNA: TGTGCCAGCAGCTTTTACAGCTATAATTCACCCCTCCACTTT. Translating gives CASSFYSYNSPLHF.